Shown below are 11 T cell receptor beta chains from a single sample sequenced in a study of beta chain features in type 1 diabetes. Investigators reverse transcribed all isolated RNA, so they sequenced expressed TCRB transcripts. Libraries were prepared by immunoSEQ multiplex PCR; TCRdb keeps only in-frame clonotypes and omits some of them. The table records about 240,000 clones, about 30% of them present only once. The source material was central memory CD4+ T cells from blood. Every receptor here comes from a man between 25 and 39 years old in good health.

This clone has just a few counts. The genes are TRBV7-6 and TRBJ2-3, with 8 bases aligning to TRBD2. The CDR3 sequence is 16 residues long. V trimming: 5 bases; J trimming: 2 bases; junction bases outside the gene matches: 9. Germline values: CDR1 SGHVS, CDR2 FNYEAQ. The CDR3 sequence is CASSPTGGGLTDTQYF. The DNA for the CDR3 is TGTGCCAGCAGCCCCACGGGCGGGGGGCTCACAGATACGCAGTATTTT.

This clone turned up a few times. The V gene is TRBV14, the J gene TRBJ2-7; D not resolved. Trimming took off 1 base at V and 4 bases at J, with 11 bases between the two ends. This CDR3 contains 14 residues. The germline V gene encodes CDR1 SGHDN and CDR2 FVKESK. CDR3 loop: CASSQGVSLYEQYF. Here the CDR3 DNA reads TGTGCCAGCAGCCAAGGGGTCAGTTTGTACGAGCAGTACTTC. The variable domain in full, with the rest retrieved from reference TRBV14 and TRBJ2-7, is EAGVTQFPSHSVIEKGQTVTLRCDPISGHDNLYWYRRVMGKEIKFLLHFVKESKQDESGMPNNRFLAERTGGTYSTLKVQPAELEDSGVYFCASSQGVSLYEQYFGPGTRLTVT.

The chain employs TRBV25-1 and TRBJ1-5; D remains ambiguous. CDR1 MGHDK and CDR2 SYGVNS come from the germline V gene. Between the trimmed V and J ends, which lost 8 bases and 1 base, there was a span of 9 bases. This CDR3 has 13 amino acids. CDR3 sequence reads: CASRGRSNQPQHF. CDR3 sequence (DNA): TGTGCCAGCCGAGGTAGGAGCAATCAGCCCCAGCATTTT.

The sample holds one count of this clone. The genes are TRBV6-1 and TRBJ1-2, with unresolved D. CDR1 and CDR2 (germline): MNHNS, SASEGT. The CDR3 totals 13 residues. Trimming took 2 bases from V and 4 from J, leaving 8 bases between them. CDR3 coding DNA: TGTGCCAGCAGTGAACCAGAAAGCTATGGCTACACCTTC. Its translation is CASSEPESYGYTF.

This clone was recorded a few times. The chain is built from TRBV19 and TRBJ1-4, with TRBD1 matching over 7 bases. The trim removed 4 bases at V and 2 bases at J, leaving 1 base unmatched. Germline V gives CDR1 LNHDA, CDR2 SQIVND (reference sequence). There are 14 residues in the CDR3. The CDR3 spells CASSKTGTNEKLFF. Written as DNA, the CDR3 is TGTGCCAGTAGTAAGACAGGGACTAATGAAAAACTGTTTTTT.

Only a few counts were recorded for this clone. CDR3 amino acids: CAWSSGFRATNEKLFF. CDR3 sequence (DNA): TGTGCCTGGAGTTCGGGGTTCAGGGCAACTAATGAAAAACTGTTTTTT. The chain joins TRBV30 to TRBJ1-4; D perhaps matches TRBD1 (5 bases). The CDR3 is 16 residues long. V was shortened by 2 bases and J by 0 bases, with 13 bases between the two germline ends. Germline V gene sequence: CDR1 GTSNPN, CDR2 SVGIG (reference sequence).

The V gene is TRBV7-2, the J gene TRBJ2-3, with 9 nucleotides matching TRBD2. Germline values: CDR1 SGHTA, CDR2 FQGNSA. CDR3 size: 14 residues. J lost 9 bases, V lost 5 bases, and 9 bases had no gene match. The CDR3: CASSPQASGMTQYF. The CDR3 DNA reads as TGTGCCAGCAGCCCCCAAGCTAGCGGGATGACGCAGTATTTT. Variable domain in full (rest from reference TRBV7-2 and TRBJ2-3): GAGVSQSPSNKVTEKGKDVELRCDPISGHTALYWYRQSLGQGLEFLIYFQGNSAPDKSGLPSDRFSAERTGGSVSTLTIQRTQQEDSAVYLCASSPQASGMTQYFGPGTRLTVL.

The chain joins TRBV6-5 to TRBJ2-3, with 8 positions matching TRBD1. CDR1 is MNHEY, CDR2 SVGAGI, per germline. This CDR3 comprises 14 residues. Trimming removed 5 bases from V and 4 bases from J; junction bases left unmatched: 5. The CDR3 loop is CASSTGQGADTQYF. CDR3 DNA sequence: TGTGCCAGCAGTACAGGACAGGGCGCAGATACGCAGTATTTT.

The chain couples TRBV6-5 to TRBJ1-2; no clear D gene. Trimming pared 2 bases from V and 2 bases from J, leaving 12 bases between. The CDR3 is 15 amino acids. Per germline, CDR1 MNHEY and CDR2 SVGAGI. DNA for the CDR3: TGTGCCAGCAGTTACAAGCCGGCCGGGAACTATGGCTACACCTTC. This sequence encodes CASSYKPAGNYGYTF.

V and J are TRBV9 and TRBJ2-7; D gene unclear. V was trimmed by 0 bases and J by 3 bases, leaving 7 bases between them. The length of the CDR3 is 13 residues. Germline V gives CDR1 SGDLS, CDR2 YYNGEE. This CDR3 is CASSVGGSYEQYF. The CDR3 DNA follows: TGTGCCAGCAGCGTAGGGGGTAGCTACGAGCAGTACTTC.

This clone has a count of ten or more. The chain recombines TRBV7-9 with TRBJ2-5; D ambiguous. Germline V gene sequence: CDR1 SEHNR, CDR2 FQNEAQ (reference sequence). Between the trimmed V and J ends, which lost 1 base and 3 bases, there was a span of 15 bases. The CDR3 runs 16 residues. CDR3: CASSLVRPSGEETQYF. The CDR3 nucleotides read TGTGCCAGCAGCTTAGTCCGGCCTAGTGGGGAAGAGACCCAGTACTTC.